This TCR beta chain is drawn from a study of blood T cell repertoires in COVID-19. Study information: COVID-19 samples, acute and convalescent, were from the United States, Italy and Spain. PBMCs, B-cell-depleted T cells, or T cells provided the cDNA or gDNA that made up the material.

Trimming pared 0 bases from V and 7 bases from J, leaving 7 bases between. In germline, CDR1 is MNHEY, CDR2 SVGAGI. CDR3 length: 12 residues. As processed by the authors: Reference gene primer amplification in the assay estimated nucleated cell counts. Generated by immunoSEQ multiplex PCR, the TCRdb table keeps only in-frame clones and is missing some. V, J and clone size reflect that table, while D and trimming were determined from the DNA. The sample carries more than 95,000 clones, approximately 85% recorded once. Specimen: peripheral blood. The chain joins TRBV6-5 to TRBJ2-7; D is possibly TRBD1 (5 bases). The source of this sequence is a human donor in a cohort sampled during active COVID-19. The CDR3 DNA sequence: TGTGCCAGCAGTTACTCAGGGGAAGAGCAGTACTTC. It yields the protein CASSYSGEEQYF.